The clone carrying this T cell receptor (beta chain) was seen only once. This record belongs to a study of T cell clonotyping in hematopoietic cell transplantation. V was trimmed by 5 bases and J by 6 bases, leaving 29 bases between them. The V gene's germline CDR1 is SQVTM and CDR2 ANQGSEA. The CDR3 covers 18 residues. This table comes from immunoSEQ multiplex PCR, and its TCRdb copy is limited to in-frame clones, with some not included. Counted here are 40,000 to 45,000 clones, 94% occurring once; the ten biggest clones make up 0.85%. Sequenced material: peripheral blood mononuclear cells. The clonotype was recovered from a woman aged 50 to 65 in good health. Some clones in this sample may be carry-over from other donors' samples. The V and J genes are TRBV29-1 and TRBJ2-4; TRBD1 might be the D (5 bases). CDR3 DNA sequence: TGCAGCGTTAAAAAACCACTCGGTACAGGCCACCGTGGAAACATTCAGTACTTC. This encodes CSVKKPLGTGHRGNIQYF.